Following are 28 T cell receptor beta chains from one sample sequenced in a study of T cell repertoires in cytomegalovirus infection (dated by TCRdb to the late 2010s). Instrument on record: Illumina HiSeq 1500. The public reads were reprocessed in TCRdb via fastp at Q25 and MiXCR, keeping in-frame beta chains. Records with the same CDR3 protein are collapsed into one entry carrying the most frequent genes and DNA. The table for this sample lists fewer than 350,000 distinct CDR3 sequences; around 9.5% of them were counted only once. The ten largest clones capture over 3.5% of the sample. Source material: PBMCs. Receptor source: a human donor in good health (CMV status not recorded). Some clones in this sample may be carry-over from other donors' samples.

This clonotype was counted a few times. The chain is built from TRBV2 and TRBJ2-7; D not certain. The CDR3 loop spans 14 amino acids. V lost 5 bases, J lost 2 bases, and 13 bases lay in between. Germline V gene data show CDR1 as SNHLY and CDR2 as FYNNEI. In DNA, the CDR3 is TGTGCCAGCAGTCCCCATACAGATACCTACGAGCAGTACTTC. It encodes CASSPHTDTYEQYF.

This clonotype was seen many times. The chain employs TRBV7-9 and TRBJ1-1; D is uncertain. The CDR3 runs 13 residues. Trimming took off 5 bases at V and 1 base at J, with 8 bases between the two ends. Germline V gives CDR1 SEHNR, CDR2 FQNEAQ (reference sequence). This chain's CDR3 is CASSKQRNTEAFF. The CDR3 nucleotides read TGTGCCAGCAGCAAACAGAGGAACACTGAAGCTTTCTTT.

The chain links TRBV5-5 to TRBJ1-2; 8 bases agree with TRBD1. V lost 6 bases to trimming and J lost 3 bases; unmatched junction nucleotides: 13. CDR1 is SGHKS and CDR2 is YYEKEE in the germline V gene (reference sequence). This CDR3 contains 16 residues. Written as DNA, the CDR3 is TGTGCCAGCACTCCCAGGTTGGGACAGGCCGACTATGGCTACACCTTC. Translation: CASTPRLGQADYGYTF.

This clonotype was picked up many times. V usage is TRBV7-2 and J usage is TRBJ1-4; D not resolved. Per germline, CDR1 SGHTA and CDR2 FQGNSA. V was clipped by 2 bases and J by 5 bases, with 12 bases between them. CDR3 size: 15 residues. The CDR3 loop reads CASSLLGRKNEKLFF. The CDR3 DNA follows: TGTGCCAGCAGCTTACTTGGGCGGAAGAATGAAAAACTGTTTTTT.

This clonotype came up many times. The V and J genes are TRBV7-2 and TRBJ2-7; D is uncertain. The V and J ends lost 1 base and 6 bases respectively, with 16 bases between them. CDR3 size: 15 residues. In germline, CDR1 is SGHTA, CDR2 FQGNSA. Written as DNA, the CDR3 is TGTGCCAGCAGCTTAGGCACGGTCCCGCCCGGCGAGCAGTACTTC. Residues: CASSLGTVPPGEQYF.

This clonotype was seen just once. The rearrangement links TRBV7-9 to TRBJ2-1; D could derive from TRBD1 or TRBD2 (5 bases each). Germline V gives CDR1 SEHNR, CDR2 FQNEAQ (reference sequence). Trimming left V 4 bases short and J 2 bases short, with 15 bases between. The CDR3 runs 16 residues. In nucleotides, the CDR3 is TGTGCCAGCAGCTCGGGGCCCTGGGGCCCCTACAATGAGCAGTTCTTC. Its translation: CASSSGPWGPYNEQFF.

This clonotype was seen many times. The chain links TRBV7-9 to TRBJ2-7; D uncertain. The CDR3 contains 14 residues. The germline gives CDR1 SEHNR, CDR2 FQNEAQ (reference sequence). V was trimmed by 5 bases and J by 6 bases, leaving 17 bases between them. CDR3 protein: CASSPPLEVREQYF. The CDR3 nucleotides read TGTGCCAGCAGCCCCCCGCTAGAAGTTCGCGAGCAGTACTTC.

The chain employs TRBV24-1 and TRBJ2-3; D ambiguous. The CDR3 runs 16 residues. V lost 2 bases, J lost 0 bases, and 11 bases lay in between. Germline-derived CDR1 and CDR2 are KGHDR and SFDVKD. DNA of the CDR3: TGTGCCACCAGTGATTCCGTACGACCGAGCACAGATACGCAGTATTTT. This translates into CATSDSVRPSTDTQYF.

The CDR3 here is CASSFARENTGELFF. CDR3 bases: TGTGCCAGCAGCTTCGCCAGGGAGAACACCGGGGAGCTGTTTTTT. The gene calls are TRBV7-3 and TRBJ2-2; tentatively, D is TRBD1 (5 bases). The V end was cut by 3 bases, the J end by 1 base, with 9 bases between. Germline values: CDR1 SGHTA, CDR2 FQGTGA. This CDR3 region has 15 residues.

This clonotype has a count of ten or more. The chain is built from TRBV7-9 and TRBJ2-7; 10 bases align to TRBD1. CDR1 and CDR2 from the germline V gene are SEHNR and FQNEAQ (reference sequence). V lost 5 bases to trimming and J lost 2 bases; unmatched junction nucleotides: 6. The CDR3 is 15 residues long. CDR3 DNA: TGTGCCAGCAGCCACACCGGGACAGGGGCCTACGAGCAGTACTTC. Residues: CASSHTGTGAYEQYF.

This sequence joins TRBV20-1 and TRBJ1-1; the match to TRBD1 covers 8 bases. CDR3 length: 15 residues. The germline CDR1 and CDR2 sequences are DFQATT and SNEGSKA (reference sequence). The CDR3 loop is CRVEQGVEVDTEAFF. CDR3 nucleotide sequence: TGCAGGGTGGAACAGGGGGTAGAAGTTGACACTGAAGCTTTCTTT.

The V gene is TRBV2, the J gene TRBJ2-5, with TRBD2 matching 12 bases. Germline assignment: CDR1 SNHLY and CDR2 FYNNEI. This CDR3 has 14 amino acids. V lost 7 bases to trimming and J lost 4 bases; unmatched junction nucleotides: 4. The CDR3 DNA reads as TGTGCCAGCACAAGGGGACTAGCGGGAGAGACCCAGTACTTC. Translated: CASTRGLAGETQYF.

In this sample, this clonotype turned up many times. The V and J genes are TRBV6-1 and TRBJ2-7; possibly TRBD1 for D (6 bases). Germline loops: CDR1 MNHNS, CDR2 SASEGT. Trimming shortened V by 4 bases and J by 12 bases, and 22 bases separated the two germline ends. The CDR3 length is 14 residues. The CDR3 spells CASSGSVRTEGRYF. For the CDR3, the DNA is TGTGCCAGCAGTGGCTCAGTTAGGACAGAAGGGCGGTACTTC.

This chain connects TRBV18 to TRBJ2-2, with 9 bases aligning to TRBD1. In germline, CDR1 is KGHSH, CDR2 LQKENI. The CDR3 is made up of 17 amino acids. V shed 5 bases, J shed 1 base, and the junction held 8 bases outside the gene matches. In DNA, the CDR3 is TGTGCCAGCTCATCCGTACCGGGACAGGGGAACACCGGGGAGCTGTTTTTT. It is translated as CASSSVPGQGNTGELFF.

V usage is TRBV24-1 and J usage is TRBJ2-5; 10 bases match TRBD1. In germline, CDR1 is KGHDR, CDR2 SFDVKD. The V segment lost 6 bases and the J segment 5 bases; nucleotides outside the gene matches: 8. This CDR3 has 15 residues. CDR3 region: CATSQKGQGTETQYF. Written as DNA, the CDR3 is TGTGCCACCAGTCAAAAGGGACAGGGGACGGAGACCCAGTACTTC.

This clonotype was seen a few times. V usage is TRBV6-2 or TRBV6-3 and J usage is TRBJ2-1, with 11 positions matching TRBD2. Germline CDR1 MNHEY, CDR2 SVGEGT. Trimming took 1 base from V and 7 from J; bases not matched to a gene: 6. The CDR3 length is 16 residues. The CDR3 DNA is TGTGCCAGCAGTTACTTACCGGGACTAGCGGTAAATGAGCAGTTCTTC. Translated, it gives CASSYLPGLAVNEQFF.

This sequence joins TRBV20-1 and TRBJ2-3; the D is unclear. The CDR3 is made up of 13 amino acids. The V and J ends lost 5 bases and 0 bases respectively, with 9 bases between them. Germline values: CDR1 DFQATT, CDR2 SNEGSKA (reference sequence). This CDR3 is CSALTPSTDTQYF. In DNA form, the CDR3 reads TGCAGTGCTTTGACACCTAGCACAGATACGCAGTATTTT.

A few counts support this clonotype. The CDR3 here is CASSLGGASQGIQYF. The CDR3 bases are TGTGCCAGCAGCTTGGGGGGGGCTTCCCAAGGCATTCAGTACTTC. The rearrangement joins TRBV5-4 to TRBJ2-4, with D tentatively TRBD1 or TRBD2 (6 bases each). This CDR3 has 15 residues. The V gene lost 0 bases and the J gene lost 9 bases, with 16 bases spanning the gap. Germline CDR1 and CDR2: SGHNT and YYREEE (reference sequence).

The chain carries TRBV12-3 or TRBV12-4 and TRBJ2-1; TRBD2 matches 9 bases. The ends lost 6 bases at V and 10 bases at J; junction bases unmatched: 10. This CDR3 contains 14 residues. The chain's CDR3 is CASRRGGGSGEQFF. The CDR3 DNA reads TGTGCCAGCAGGCGGGGGGGCGGGTCCGGGGAGCAGTTCTTC.

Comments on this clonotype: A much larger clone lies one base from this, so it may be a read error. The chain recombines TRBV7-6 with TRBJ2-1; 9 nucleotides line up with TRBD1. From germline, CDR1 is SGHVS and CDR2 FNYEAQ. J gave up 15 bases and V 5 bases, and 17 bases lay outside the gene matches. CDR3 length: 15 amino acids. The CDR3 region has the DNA TGTGCCAGCAGCCTCCGGACAGGGGCTACAATGAAGCGGTTCTTC. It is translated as CASSLRTGATMKRFF.

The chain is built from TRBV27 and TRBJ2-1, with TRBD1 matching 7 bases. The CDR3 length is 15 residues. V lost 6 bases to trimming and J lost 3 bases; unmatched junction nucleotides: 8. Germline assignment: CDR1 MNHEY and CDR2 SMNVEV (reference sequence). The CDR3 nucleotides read TGTGCCAGCAGGCCTCGGGACAGCGGCTACAATGAGCAGTTCTTC. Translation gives CASRPRDSGYNEQFF.

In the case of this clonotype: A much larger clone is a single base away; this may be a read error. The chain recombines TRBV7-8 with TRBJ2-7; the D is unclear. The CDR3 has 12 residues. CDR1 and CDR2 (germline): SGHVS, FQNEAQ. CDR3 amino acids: CVSSYLGREQYF. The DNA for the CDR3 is TGTGTCAGCAGCTACCTCGGGCGCGAGCAGTACTTC.

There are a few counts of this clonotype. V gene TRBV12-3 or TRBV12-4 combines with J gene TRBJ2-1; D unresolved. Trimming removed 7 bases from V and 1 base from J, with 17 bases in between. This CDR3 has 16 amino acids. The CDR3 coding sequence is TGTGCCAGCACCCCCCCACGGGCAATGTCCTACAATGAGCAGTTCTTC. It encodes CASTPPRAMSYNEQFF.

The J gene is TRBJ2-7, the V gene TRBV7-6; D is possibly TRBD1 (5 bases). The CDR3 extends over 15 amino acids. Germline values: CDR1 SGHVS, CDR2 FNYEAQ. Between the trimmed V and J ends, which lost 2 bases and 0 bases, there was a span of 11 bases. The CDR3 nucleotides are TGTGCCAGCAGCTTATTCCGACAGCCCTCCTACGAGCAGTACTTC. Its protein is CASSLFRQPSYEQYF.

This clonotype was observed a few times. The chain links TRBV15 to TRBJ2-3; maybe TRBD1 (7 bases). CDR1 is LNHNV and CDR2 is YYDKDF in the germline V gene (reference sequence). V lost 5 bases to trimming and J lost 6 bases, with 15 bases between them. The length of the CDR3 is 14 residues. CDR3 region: CATSGGTERDTQYF. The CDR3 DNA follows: TGTGCCACCAGCGGAGGGACAGAGCGTGATACGCAGTATTTT.

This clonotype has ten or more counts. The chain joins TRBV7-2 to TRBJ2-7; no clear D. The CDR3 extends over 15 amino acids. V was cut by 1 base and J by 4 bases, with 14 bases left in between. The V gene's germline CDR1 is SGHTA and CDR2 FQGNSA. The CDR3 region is CASSLGPTGIYEQYF. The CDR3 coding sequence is TGTGCCAGCAGCTTAGGCCCGACGGGCATATACGAGCAGTACTTC.

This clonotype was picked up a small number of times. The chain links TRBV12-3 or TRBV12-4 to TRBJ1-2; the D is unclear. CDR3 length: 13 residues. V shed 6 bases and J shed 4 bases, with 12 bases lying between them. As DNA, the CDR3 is TGTGCCAGCAGCCGAACAATCTCCTATGGCTACACCTTC. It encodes CASSRTISYGYTF.

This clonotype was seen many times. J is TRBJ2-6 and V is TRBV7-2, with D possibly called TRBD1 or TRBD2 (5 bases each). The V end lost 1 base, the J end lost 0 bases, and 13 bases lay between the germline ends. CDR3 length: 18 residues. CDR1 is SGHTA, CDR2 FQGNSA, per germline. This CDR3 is CASSLGGSGSSGANVLTF. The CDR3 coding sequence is TGTGCCAGCAGCTTAGGGGGCAGTGGGAGCTCTGGGGCCAACGTCCTGACTTTC.